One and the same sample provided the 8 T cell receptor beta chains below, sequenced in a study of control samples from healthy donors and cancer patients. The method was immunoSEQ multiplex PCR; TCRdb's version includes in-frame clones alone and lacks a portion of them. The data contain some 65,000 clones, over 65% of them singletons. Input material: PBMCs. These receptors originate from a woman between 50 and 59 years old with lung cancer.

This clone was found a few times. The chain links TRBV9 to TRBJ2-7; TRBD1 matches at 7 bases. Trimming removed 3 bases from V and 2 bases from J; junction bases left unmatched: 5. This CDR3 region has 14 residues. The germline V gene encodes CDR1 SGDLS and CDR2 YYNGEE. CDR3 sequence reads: CASSGGQVPYEQYF. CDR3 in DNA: TGTGCCAGCAGCGGAGGACAGGTCCCCTACGAGCAGTACTTC.

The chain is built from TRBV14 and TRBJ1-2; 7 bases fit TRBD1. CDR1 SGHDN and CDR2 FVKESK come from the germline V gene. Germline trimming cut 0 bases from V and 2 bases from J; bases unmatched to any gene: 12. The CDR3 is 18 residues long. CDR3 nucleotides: TGTGCCAGCAGCCAAGATCTAAGGACAGGCAGAGGGAACTATGGCTACACCTTC. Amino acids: CASSQDLRTGRGNYGYTF. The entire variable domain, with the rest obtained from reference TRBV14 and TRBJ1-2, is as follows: EAGVTQFPSHSVIEKGQTVTLRCDPISGHDNLYWYRRVMGKEIKFLLHFVKESKQDESGMPNNRFLAERTGGTYSTLKVQPAELEDSGVYFCASSQDLRTGRGNYGYTFGSGTRLTVV.

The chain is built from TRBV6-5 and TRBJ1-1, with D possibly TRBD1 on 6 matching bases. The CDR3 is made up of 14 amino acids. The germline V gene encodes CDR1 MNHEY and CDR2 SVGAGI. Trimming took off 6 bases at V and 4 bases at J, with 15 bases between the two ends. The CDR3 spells CASSLDRPSTEAFF. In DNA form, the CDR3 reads TGTGCCAGCAGCTTGGACAGACCGAGCACTGAAGCTTTCTTT.

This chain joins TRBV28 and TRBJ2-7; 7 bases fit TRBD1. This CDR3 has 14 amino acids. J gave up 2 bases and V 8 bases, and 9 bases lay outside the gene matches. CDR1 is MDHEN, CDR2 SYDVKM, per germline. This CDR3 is CASGYRGRTYEQYF. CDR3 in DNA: TGTGCCAGCGGATACAGGGGTAGAACCTACGAGCAGTACTTC.

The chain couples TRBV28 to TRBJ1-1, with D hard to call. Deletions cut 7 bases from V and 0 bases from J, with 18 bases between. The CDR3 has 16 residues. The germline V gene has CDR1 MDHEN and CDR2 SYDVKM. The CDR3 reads CASIPLTFNMNTEAFF. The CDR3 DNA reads TGTGCCAGCATACCCTTAACCTTTAACATGAACACTGAAGCTTTCTTT.

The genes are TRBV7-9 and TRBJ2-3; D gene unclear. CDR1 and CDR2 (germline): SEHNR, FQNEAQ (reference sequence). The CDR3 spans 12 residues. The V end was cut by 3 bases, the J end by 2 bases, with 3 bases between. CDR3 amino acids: CASSFVTDTQYF. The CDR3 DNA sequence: TGTGCCAGCAGCTTCGTCACAGATACGCAGTATTTT.

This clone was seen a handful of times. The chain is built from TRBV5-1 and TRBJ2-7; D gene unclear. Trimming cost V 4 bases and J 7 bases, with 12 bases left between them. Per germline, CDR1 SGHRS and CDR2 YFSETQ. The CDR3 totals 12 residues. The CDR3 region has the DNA TGCGCCAGCAGCCGAGCCCCCGAAGAGCAGTACTTC. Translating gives CASSRAPEEQYF.

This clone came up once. DNA of the CDR3: TGCGCCAGCAGCAAAGGACAGGGGGACACTGAAGCTTTCTTT. It codes for CASSKGQGDTEAFF. The chain employs TRBV5-1 and TRBJ1-1; 10 bases line up with TRBD1. This CDR3 is built from 14 residues. Germline assignment: CDR1 SGHRS and CDR2 YFSETQ. V was pared by 4 bases and J by 3 bases, with 3 bases of the junction left unmatched.